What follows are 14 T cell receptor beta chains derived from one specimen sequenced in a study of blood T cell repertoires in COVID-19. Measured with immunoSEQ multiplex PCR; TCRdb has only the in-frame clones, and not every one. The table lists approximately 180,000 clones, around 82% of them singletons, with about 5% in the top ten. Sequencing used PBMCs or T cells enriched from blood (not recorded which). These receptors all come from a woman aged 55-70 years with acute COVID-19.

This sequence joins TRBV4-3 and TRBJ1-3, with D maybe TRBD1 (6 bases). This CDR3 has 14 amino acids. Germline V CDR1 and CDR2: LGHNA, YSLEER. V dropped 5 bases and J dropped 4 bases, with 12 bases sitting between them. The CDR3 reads CASSSDRSGNTIYF. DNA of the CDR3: TGCGCCAGCAGCTCAGACAGGTCCGGAAACACCATATATTTT.

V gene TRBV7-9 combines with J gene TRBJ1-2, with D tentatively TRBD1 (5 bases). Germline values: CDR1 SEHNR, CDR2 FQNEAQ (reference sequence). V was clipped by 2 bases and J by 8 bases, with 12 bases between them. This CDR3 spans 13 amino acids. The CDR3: CASSLLGTNGYTF. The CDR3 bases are TGTGCCAGCAGCTTATTAGGGACTAACGGCTACACCTTC.

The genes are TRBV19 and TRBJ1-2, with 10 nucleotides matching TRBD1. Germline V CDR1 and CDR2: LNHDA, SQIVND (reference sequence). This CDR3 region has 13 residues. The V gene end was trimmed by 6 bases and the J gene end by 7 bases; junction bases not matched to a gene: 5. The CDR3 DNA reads TGTGCCAGTAGCCTCCGGGACAGGGGTGGCTACACCTTC. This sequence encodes CASSLRDRGGYTF.

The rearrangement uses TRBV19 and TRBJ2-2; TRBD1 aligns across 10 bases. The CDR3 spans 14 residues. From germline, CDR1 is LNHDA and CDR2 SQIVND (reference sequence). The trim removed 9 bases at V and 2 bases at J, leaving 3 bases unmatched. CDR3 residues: CASRQGANTGELFF. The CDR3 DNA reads TGTGCCAGCCGACAGGGGGCTAACACCGGGGAGCTGTTTTTT.

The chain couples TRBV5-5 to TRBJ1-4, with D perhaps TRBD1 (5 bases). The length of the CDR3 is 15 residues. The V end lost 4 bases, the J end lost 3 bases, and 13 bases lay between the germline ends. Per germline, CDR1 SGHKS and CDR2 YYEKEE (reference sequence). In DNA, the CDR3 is TGTGCCAGCAGCCCAGCGGCGGGGCCTAATGAAAAACTGTTTTTT. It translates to CASSPAAGPNEKLFF.

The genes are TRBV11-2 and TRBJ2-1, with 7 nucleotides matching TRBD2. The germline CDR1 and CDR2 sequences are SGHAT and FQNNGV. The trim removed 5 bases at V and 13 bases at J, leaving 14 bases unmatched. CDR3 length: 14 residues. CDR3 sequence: CASSQSRGGTDQFF. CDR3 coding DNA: TGTGCCAGCAGCCAAAGCCGCGGGGGAACGGATCAGTTCTTC.

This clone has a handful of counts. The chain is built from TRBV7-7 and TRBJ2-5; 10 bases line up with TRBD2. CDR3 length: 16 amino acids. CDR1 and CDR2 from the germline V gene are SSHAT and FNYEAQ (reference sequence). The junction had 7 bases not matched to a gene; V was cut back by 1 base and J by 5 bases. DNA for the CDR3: TGTGCCAGCAGCTTAGGGCTAGCGGGGGTTTCTGAGACCCAGTACTTC. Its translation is CASSLGLAGVSETQYF.

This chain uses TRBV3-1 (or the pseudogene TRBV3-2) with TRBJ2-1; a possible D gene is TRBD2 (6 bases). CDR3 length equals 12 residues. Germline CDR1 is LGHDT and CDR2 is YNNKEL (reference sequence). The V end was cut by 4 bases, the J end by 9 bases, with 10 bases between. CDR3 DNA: TGTGCCAGCAGCCGATCTAGCGCTGAGCAGTTCTTC. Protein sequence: CASSRSSAEQFF.

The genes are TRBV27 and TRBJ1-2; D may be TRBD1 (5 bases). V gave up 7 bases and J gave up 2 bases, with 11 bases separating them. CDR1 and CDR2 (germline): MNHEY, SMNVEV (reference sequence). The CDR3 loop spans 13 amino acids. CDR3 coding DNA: TGTGCCAGCACGGGGGGTGGGAACTATGGCTACACCTTC. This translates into CASTGGGNYGYTF.

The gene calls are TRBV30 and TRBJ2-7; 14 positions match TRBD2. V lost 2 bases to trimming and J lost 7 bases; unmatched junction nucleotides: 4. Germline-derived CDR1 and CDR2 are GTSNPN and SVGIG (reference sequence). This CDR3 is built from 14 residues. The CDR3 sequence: CAWSPGLAGVEQYF. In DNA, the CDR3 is TGTGCCTGGAGTCCGGGACTAGCGGGAGTGGAGCAGTACTTC.

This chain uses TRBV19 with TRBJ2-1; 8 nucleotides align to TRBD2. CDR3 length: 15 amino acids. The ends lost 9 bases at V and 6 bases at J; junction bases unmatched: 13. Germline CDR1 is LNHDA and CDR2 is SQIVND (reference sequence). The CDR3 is CASRAGTSIFNEQFF. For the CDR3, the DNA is TGTGCCAGCCGTGCGGGGACTAGTATCTTCAATGAGCAGTTCTTC.

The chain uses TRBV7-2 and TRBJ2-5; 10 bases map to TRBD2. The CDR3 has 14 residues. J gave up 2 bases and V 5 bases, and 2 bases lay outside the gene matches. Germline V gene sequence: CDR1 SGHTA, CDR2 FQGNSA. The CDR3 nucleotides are TGTGCCAGCAGCCTACTAGCGGGACAAGAGACCCAGTACTTC. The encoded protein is CASSLLAGQETQYF.

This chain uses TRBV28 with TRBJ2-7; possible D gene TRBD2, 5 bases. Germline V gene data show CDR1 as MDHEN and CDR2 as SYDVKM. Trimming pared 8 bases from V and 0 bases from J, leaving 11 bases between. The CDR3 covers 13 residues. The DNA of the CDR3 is TGTGCCAGCGGATCGGGGAGCTCCTACGAGCAGTACGTC. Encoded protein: CASGSGSSYEQYV.

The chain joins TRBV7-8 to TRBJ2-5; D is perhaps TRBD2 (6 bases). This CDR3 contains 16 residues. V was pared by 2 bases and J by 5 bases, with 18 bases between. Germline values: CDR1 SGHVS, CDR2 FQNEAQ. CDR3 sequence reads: CASSLSPTGVLETQYF. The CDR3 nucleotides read TGTGCCAGCAGCTTATCCCCCACGGGAGTCTTGGAGACCCAGTACTTC.